These T cell receptor beta chains were read from a single sample in a study of blood T cell repertoires in COVID-19. Using immunoSEQ multiplex PCR, the repertoire was profiled, and TCRdb retains in-frame clones only, with some absent. The data hold fewer than 300,000 clones, with 91% observed a single time. Sequenced: peripheral blood. These TCRs come from a person between 18 and 35 years old with COVID-19, enrolled during active disease. Each CDR3 is given with its conserved first and last residue. A D gene is named only where the DNA matches it firmly. Clone size, where shown, is once, few, many, or a class for clones that have expanded.

CDR3 DNA: TGTGCCAGCAGCTTTGGGACAGGGGGGGTTGAAAAACTGTTTTTT
CDR3 protein: CASSFGTGGVEKLFF
J gene: TRBJ1-4
D gene: TRBD1
V gene: TRBV5-4
clone size: NA

CDR3 DNA: TGTGCCAGCAGCTCAGGGAGGCCCGGACGGACCTCTGGAAACACCATATATTTT
CDR3 protein: CASSSGRPGRTSGNTIYF
J gene: TRBJ1-3
D gene: NA
V gene: TRBV7-9
clone size: NA

CDR3 DNA: TGTGCCAGCAGTGAATCGGTGGGGCTCTCTCTCTATGGCTACACCTTC
CDR3 protein: CASSESVGLSLYGYTF
J gene: TRBJ1-2
D gene: NA
V gene: TRBV25-1
clone size: few

CDR3 DNA: TGCGCCAGCAGCCATACAGGGAGCGCTAGGGGCTACACCTTC
CDR3 protein: CASSHTGSARGYTF
J gene: TRBJ1-2
D gene: NA
V gene: TRBV4-1
clone size: NA

CDR3 DNA: TGTGCCAGCAGCGTGGAATCTAGGTGGAACACTGAAGCTTTCTTT
CDR3 protein: CASSVESRWNTEAFF
J gene: TRBJ1-1
D gene: NA
V gene: TRBV5-4
clone size: NA

CDR3 DNA: TGTGCCAGCAGCCCCACTGCTTACTCCTACGAGCAGTACTTC
CDR3 protein: CASSPTAYSYEQYF
J gene: TRBJ2-7
D gene: NA
V gene: TRBV7-9
clone size: NA

CDR3 DNA: TGTGCCAGCAGTTACGACCAAGGGGGCTACGAGCAGTACTTC
CDR3 protein: CASSYDQGGYEQYF
J gene: TRBJ2-7
D gene: NA
V gene: TRBV6-6
clone size: NA

CDR3 DNA: TGTGCCAGCAGCGCGACAGGGGACGGTAACTATGGCTACACCTTC
CDR3 protein: CASSATGDGNYGYTF
J gene: TRBJ1-2
D gene: TRBD1
V gene: TRBV5-8
clone size: NA

CDR3 DNA: TGCGCCAGCAGCCAAGGGGCCTCTCGAGGTGAAAAACTGTTTTTT
CDR3 protein: CASSQGASRGEKLFF
J gene: TRBJ1-4
D gene: NA
V gene: TRBV5-1
clone size: NA

CDR3 DNA: TGTGCCAGCAGCCCGGGACTGATTAACTATGGCTACACCTTC
CDR3 protein: CASSPGLINYGYTF
J gene: TRBJ1-2
D gene: NA
V gene: TRBV7-2
clone size: NA

CDR3 DNA: TGTGCCATCAGTGTAGCGGATCGACTCTCCTACAATGAGCAGTTCTTC
CDR3 protein: CAISVADRLSYNEQFF
J gene: TRBJ2-1
D gene: NA
V gene: TRBV10-3
clone size: NA

CDR3 DNA: TGTGCCAGTAGGCTAACAGCAAACTATGGCTACACCTTC
CDR3 protein: CASRLTANYGYTF
J gene: TRBJ1-2
D gene: NA
V gene: TRBV19
clone size: NA

CDR3 DNA: TGTGCCACCCGGGACAGATCGTCAGCGGATACGCAGTATTTT
CDR3 protein: CATRDRSSADTQYF
J gene: TRBJ2-3
D gene: TRBD1
V gene: TRBV19
clone size: once

CDR3 DNA: TGTGCCAGCAGTCCCCCCGGAAGGGGGACGCAGTATTTT
CDR3 protein: CASSPPGRGTQYF
J gene: TRBJ2-3
D gene: NA
V gene: TRBV6-5
clone size: NA

CDR3 DNA: TGTGCCAGTAGTCTCCAGGGGCTTGGCACTGAAGCTTTCTTT
CDR3 protein: CASSLQGLGTEAFF
J gene: TRBJ1-1
D gene: NA
V gene: TRBV19
clone size: NA

CDR3 DNA: TGCGCCAGCAGCTTGTCGATACAGGGGAACTACGAGCAGTACTTC
CDR3 protein: CASSLSIQGNYEQYF
J gene: TRBJ2-7
D gene: TRBD1
V gene: TRBV5-1
clone size: NA

CDR3 DNA: TGTGCCACCAGTGATTTATCGGGGAGCGAAGGAGCTTTCTTT
CDR3 protein: CATSDLSGSEGAFF
J gene: TRBJ1-1
D gene: NA
V gene: TRBV24-1
clone size: NA

CDR3 DNA: TGTGCCAGCAGCGATGAAGGGGGCTCGGAGCAGTTCTTC
CDR3 protein: CASSDEGGSEQFF
J gene: TRBJ2-1
D gene: TRBD1
V gene: TRBV5-4
clone size: once

CDR3 DNA: TGCGCCAGCAGCCAGGGCACTAGCGGCACCTACGAGCAGTACTTC
CDR3 protein: CASSQGTSGTYEQYF
J gene: TRBJ2-7
D gene: TRBD2
V gene: TRBV4-1
clone size: NA

CDR3 DNA: TGTGCCAGTAGCAAGAGCTCTGGAAACACCATATATTTT
CDR3 protein: CASSKSSGNTIYF
J gene: TRBJ1-3
D gene: NA
V gene: TRBV19
clone size: NA

CDR3 DNA: TGTGCCAGCAGCTTGGCCCAGGTTATGAGTGAGCAGTTCTTC
CDR3 protein: CASSLAQVMSEQFF
J gene: TRBJ2-1
D gene: NA
V gene: TRBV7-2
clone size: few

CDR3 DNA: TGTGCCAGCAGCTTAGACAGGGACTATGGCTACACCTTC
CDR3 protein: CASSLDRDYGYTF
J gene: TRBJ1-2
D gene: NA
V gene: TRBV7-9
clone size: NA

CDR3 DNA: TGTGCCACCAGTGGTCTTTCCGGGACGGGGGCCTACGAGCAGTACTTC
CDR3 protein: CATSGLSGTGAYEQYF
J gene: TRBJ2-7
D gene: NA
V gene: TRBV24-1
clone size: NA

CDR3 DNA: TGTGCCAGCACTCTCACCGGGTTTTCCTACGAGCAGTACTTC
CDR3 protein: CASTLTGFSYEQYF
J gene: TRBJ2-7
D gene: NA
V gene: TRBV28
clone size: NA

CDR3 DNA: TGTGCCAGCAGAATAGGGGTTTCTGGAAACACCATATATTTT
CDR3 protein: CASRIGVSGNTIYF
J gene: TRBJ1-3
D gene: NA
V gene: TRBV28
clone size: NA

CDR3 DNA: TGTGCCAGCAGCTTCCTAGCGGGAGGAAAAGATACGCAGTATTTT
CDR3 protein: CASSFLAGGKDTQYF
J gene: TRBJ2-3
D gene: TRBD2
V gene: TRBV7-9
clone size: NA

CDR3 DNA: TGCGCCAGCAGCTTGGGACAGGGCGATCAGCCCCAGCATTTT
CDR3 protein: CASSLGQGDQPQHF
J gene: TRBJ1-5
D gene: TRBD1
V gene: TRBV5-1
clone size: NA

CDR3 DNA: TGTGCCAGCAGCTTACAGGGCAATCAGCCCCAGCATTTT
CDR3 protein: CASSLQGNQPQHF
J gene: TRBJ1-5
D gene: NA
V gene: TRBV7-8
clone size: NA

CDR3 DNA: TGTGCCAGCAGGCACGGACAGGGTAGGAGCACCGGGGAGCTGTTTTTT
CDR3 protein: CASRHGQGRSTGELFF
J gene: TRBJ2-2
D gene: TRBD1
V gene: TRBV6-6
clone size: few

CDR3 DNA: TGTGCCAGCAGTTCTTTTCCTGAGAGCGGGCCCCAGCATTTT
CDR3 protein: CASSSFPESGPQHF
J gene: TRBJ1-5
D gene: NA
V gene: TRBV11-2
clone size: NA

CDR3 DNA: TGTGCCAGCAGCTATACAGGGGTAGGAGGCTACACCTTC
CDR3 protein: CASSYTGVGGYTF
J gene: TRBJ1-2
D gene: TRBD1
V gene: TRBV14
clone size: NA

CDR3 DNA: TGTGCCAGCAGTCCCCCCCAGGCATGGGTGGCTTCTGGGGCCAACGTCCTGACTTTC
CDR3 protein: CASSPPQAWVASGANVLTF
J gene: TRBJ2-6
D gene: NA
V gene: TRBV27
clone size: NA

CDR3 DNA: TGTGCCAGCAGCGTTGCCCAAATAGCGGGAGGATGGAATGAGCAGTTCTTC
CDR3 protein: CASSVAQIAGGWNEQFF
J gene: TRBJ2-1
D gene: TRBD2
V gene: TRBV5-4
clone size: NA

CDR3 DNA: TGTGCCATCAGTGAGCTCAAGTCAGATCGGGCCCAGCATTTT
CDR3 protein: CAISELKSDRAQHF
J gene: TRBJ1-5
D gene: NA
V gene: TRBV10-3
clone size: NA

CDR3 DNA: TGTGCCAGCAGCGCTGCGGGGGCCTCTAATCAGCCCCAGCATTTT
CDR3 protein: CASSAAGASNQPQHF
J gene: TRBJ1-5
D gene: NA
V gene: TRBV7-9
clone size: NA

CDR3 DNA: TGCGCCAGCAGCCGAGGACAGGGGAACTATGGCTACACCTTC
CDR3 protein: CASSRGQGNYGYTF
J gene: TRBJ1-2
D gene: TRBD1
V gene: TRBV4-3
clone size: NA

CDR3 DNA: TGTGCCATCAGTGACCCGGACAGGGGGGAGACCCAGTACTTC
CDR3 protein: CAISDPDRGETQYF
J gene: TRBJ2-5
D gene: TRBD1
V gene: TRBV10-3
clone size: NA

CDR3 DNA: TGTGCCAGCAGTACACATAACACCGGGGAGCTGTTTTTT
CDR3 protein: CASSTHNTGELFF
J gene: TRBJ2-2
D gene: NA
V gene: TRBV27
clone size: NA

CDR3 DNA: TGCGCCAGCAGCTTGGGACGCACGGGAGGGCCTAGCGGGGAGCTGTTTTTT
CDR3 protein: CASSLGRTGGPSGELFF
J gene: TRBJ2-2
D gene: TRBD2
V gene: TRBV5-1
clone size: NA

CDR3 DNA: TGTGCCAGCAGCCAAGAACTAGCGGGAGGGCCAGTAATGAGCTCCTACAATGAGCAGTTCTTC
CDR3 protein: CASSQELAGGPVMSSYNEQFF
J gene: TRBJ2-1
D gene: TRBD2
V gene: TRBV4-2
clone size: once

CDR3 DNA: TGCAGCCCTGTTGGGGGGGGTGATGAGCAGTTCTTC
CDR3 protein: CSPVGGGDEQFF
J gene: TRBJ2-1
D gene: TRBD2
V gene: TRBV29-1
clone size: NA

CDR3 DNA: TGTGCCAGCAGCTTAGGGGCCGCGGACAAAAATGAAAAACTGTTTTTT
CDR3 protein: CASSLGAADKNEKLFF
J gene: TRBJ1-4
D gene: NA
V gene: TRBV7-6
clone size: NA

CDR3 DNA: TGCAGCGTCCCTACGACGGGACAGGGGGAAGGCACTGAAGCTTTCTTT
CDR3 protein: CSVPTTGQGEGTEAFF
J gene: TRBJ1-1
D gene: TRBD1
V gene: TRBV29-1
clone size: NA

CDR3 DNA: TGCAGCGTGGGGGGTGCGGGGGCCGAGACCCAGTACTTC
CDR3 protein: CSVGGAGAETQYF
J gene: TRBJ2-5
D gene: NA
V gene: TRBV29-1
clone size: NA

CDR3 DNA: TGCGCCAGCAGTGAGTCGGGGACAGGACACTATGGCTACACCTTC
CDR3 protein: CASSESGTGHYGYTF
J gene: TRBJ1-2
D gene: TRBD1
V gene: TRBV10-2
clone size: NA

CDR3 DNA: TGTGCCAGCAGCTTGCTACTGACAGGGACGGAAGAGACCCAGTACTTC
CDR3 protein: CASSLLLTGTEETQYF
J gene: TRBJ2-5
D gene: TRBD1
V gene: TRBV5-5
clone size: NA

CDR3 DNA: TGTGCCAGCAGCCCACCCACCGGAGGCAAGGAGGGCTACACCTTC
CDR3 protein: CASSPPTGGKEGYTF
J gene: TRBJ1-2
D gene: NA
V gene: TRBV7-2
clone size: NA

CDR3 DNA: TGTGCCAGCAGCGGCTTGCAGGGCGCAGGAACTGAAGCTTTCTTT
CDR3 protein: CASSGLQGAGTEAFF
J gene: TRBJ1-1
D gene: NA
V gene: TRBV3-1/TRBV3-2
clone size: NA

CDR3 DNA: TGCGCCAGCAGCTTGTCAGGGATGAACACTGAAGCTTTCTTT
CDR3 protein: CASSLSGMNTEAFF
J gene: TRBJ1-1
D gene: NA
V gene: TRBV5-1
clone size: NA

CDR3 DNA: TGTGCCAGCAGTATTCTACAGGGTCCCGGAGACAATGAGCAGTTCTTC
CDR3 protein: CASSILQGPGDNEQFF
J gene: TRBJ2-1
D gene: NA
V gene: TRBV27
clone size: NA

CDR3 DNA: TGTGCCAGCTCACCAAGTTTTACTAGCTTCCTCAAGAACACCGGGGAGCTGTTTTTT
CDR3 protein: CASSPSFTSFLKNTGELFF
J gene: TRBJ2-2
D gene: NA
V gene: TRBV18
clone size: NA

CDR3 DNA: TGTGCCAGCAGCTTTGGAGCAAATGGCGCTTTCTTT
CDR3 protein: CASSFGANGAFF
J gene: TRBJ1-1
D gene: NA
V gene: TRBV13
clone size: NA

CDR3 DNA: TGTGCCAGCAGTGTCGGACAGGGGGCTTTAATGCGCTACGAGCAGTACTTC
CDR3 protein: CASSVGQGALMRYEQYF
J gene: TRBJ2-7
D gene: TRBD1
V gene: TRBV6-1
clone size: NA